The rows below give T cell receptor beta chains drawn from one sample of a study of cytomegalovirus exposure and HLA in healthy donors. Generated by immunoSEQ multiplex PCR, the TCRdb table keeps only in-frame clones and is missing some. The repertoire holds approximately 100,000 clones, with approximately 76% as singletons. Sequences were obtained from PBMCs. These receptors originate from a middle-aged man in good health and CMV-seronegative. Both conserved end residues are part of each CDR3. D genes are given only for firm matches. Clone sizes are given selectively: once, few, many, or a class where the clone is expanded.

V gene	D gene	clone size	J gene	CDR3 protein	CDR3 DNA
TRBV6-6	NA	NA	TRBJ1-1	CASAAPSLTEAFF	TGTGCCAGTGCGGCCCCGAGCCTAACTGAAGCTTTCTTT
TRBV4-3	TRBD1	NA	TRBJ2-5	CASSQVTDRDRETQYF	TGCGCCAGCAGCCAAGTCACGGACAGGGACAGGGAGACCCAGTACTTC
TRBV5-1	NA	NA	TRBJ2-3	CASSLRSGGTDTQYF	TGCGCCAGCAGCCTGCGGTCGGGGGGCACAGATACGCAGTATTTT
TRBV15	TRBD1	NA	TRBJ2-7	CATSEGTGTYEQYF	TGTGCCACCAGCGAGGGGACAGGGACCTACGAGCAGTACTTC
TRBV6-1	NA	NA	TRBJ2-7	CASWGRTAMSEQYF	TGTGCCAGTTGGGGCCGGACAGCTATGTCCGAGCAGTACTTC
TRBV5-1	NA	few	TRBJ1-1	CASSPKGGANTEAFF	TGCGCCAGCAGCCCCAAAGGGGGGGCGAACACTGAAGCTTTCTTT
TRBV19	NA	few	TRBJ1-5	CASSMGSYSNQPQHF	TGTGCCAGTAGTATGGGGAGCTATAGCAATCAGCCCCAGCATTTT
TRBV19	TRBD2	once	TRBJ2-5	CASSTLAGGLVTQYF	TGTGCCAGTAGTACCCTAGCGGGGGGGCTTGTGACCCAGTACTTC
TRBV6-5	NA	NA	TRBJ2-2	CACSYVRASEGGELFF	TGTGCCTGCAGTTACGTCAGGGCCAGTGAAGGCGGGGAGCTGTTTTTT
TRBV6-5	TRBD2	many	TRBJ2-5	CASSNRLAAQETQYF	TGTGCCAGCAGTAACCGACTAGCGGCTCAAGAGACCCAGTACTTC
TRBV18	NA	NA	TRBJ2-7	CASSPVRYEQYF	TGTGCCAGCTCACCAGTTCGGTACGAGCAGTACTTC
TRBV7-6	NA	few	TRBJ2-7	CASSLATGRYEQYF	TGTGCCAGCAGCTTAGCGACAGGCCGGTACGAGCAGTACTTC
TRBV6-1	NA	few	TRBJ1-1	CASRMASMNTEAFF	TGTGCCAGCAGAATGGCCTCCATGAACACTGAAGCTTTCTTT
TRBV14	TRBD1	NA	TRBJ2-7	CASSYRGLSYEQYF	TGTGCCAGCAGTTACAGGGGCCTCTCCTACGAGCAGTACTTC
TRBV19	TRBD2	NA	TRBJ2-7	CASSTGLGVSEQYF	TGTGCCAGTAGTACGGGACTAGGGGTCTCCGAGCAGTACTTC
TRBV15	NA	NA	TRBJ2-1	CATSRGGSRAGSYNEQFF	TGTGCCACCAGCAGAGGAGGATCCAGGGCCGGCTCCTACAATGAGCAGTTCTTC
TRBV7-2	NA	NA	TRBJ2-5	CASSFNTGRQETQYF	TGTGCCAGCAGCTTCAACACGGGTAGGCAAGAGACCCAGTACTTC
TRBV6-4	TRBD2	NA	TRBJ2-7	CASSDPASGGAYEQYF	TGTGCCAGCAGTGACCCGGCTAGCGGGGGGGCCTACGAGCAGTACTTC
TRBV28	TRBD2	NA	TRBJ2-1	CASTFGTSGGNEQFF	TGTGCCAGCACATTTGGGACTAGCGGGGGAAATGAGCAGTTCTTC
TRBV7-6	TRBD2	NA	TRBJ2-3	CASSFSDGGASDTQYF	TGTGCCAGCAGCTTCTCGGACGGGGGGGCGAGTGATACGCAGTATTTT
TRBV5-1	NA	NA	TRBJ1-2	CASSLSGQLINYGYTF	TGCGCCAGCAGCTTGAGCGGACAGCTTATTAACTATGGCTACACCTTC
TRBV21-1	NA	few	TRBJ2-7	CASSNSGPLINEQYF	TGTGCCAGCAGCAATAGCGGCCCTCTGATTAACGAGCAGTACTTC
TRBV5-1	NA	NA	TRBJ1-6	CASSLFSIGLGAGSPLHF	TGCGCCAGCAGCTTGTTTTCTATCGGTCTGGGGGCAGGTTCACCCCTCCACTTT
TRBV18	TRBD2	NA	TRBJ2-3	CASSPWETSGGAGGDTQYF	TGTGCCAGCTCACCATGGGAGACTAGCGGGGGCGCCGGGGGAGATACGCAGTATTTT
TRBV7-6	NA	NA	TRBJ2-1	CASSTKDSDNEQFF	TGTGCCAGCAGCACAAAGGACAGTGACAATGAGCAGTTCTTC
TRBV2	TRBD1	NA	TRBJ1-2	CASKGGRALSGYTF	TGTGCCAGCAAAGGGGGCAGGGCGTTAAGTGGCTACACCTTC
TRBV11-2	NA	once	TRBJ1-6	CASSLGGSPLHF	TGTGCCAGCAGCTTAGGAGGTTCACCCCTCCACTTT
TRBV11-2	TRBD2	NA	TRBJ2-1	CASSPPTSGGALEQFF	TGTGCCAGCAGTCCACCGACTAGCGGGGGGGCCCTTGAGCAGTTCTTC
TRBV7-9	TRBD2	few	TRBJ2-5	CASSSPISGGEETQYF	TGTGCCAGCAGCTCACCGATAAGCGGGGGAGAAGAGACCCAGTACTTC
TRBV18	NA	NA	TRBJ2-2	CASSPAEVGELFF	TGTGCCAGCTCACCCGCTGAGGTCGGGGAGCTGTTTTTT
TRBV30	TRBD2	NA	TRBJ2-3	CAWSGPGGADTQYF	TGTGCCTGGAGTGGACCGGGGGGGGCAGATACGCAGTATTTT
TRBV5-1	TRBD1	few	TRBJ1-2	CASSPGQGYGYTF	TGCGCCAGCAGCCCGGGACAGGGGTACGGCTACACCTTC
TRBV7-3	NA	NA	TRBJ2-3	CASSLTGQKSDTQYF	TGTGCCAGCAGCCTTACGGGACAAAAATCAGATACGCAGTATTTT
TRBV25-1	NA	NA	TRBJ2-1	CASNPQGRHYNEQFF	TGTGCCAGCAACCCACAGGGGAGGCACTACAATGAGCAGTTCTTC
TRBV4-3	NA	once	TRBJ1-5	CASSQDSGVHQPQHF	TGCGCCAGCAGCCAAGATTCCGGGGTTCATCAGCCCCAGCATTTT
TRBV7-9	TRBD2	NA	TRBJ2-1	CASSPRRGSGESYNEQFF	TGTGCCAGCAGCCCCCGGCGGGGTAGCGGGGAATCCTACAATGAGCAGTTCTTC
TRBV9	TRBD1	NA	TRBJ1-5	CASSAGTGENQPQHF	TGTGCCAGCAGCGCCGGGACAGGGGAAAATCAGCCCCAGCATTTT
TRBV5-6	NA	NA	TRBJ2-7	CASSFFRVHEQYF	TGTGCCAGCAGCTTTTTTCGGGTCCACGAGCAGTACTTC
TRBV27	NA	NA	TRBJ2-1	CASRLLGGIEQFF	TGTGCCAGCAGGCTGCTAGGGGGAATTGAGCAGTTCTTC